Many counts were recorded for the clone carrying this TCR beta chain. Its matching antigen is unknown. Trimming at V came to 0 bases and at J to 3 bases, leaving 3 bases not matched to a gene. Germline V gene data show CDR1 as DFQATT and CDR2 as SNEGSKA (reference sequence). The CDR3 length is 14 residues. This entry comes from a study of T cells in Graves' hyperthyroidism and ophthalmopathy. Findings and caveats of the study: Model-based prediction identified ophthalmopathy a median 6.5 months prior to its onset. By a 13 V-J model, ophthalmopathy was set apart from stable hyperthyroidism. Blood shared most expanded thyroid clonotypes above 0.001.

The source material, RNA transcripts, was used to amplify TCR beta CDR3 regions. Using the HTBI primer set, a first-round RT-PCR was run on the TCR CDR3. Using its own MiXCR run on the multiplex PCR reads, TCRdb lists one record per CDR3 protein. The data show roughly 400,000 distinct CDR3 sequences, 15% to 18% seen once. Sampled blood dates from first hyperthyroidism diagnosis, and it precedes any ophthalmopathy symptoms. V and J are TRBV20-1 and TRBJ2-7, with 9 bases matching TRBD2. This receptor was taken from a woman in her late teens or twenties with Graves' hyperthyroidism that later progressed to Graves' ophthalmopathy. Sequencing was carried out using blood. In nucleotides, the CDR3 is TGCAGTGCTAGAGAACTAGCGGGCCGCTACGAGCAGTACTTC. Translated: CSARELAGRYEQYF.